This T cell receptor (beta chain) emerged from a study of T-cell reconstitution after alpha-beta-depleted transplantation in children. The CDR3 extends over 10 amino acids. Between the trimmed V and J ends, which lost 4 bases and 8 bases, there was a span of 7 bases. Germline V CDR1 and CDR2: SQVTM, ANQGSEA. For TCRbeta, the library was prepared with unique molecular identifiers. MiXCR, applied by TCRdb to the PCR reads, yields one record per CDR3 protein. The sample lists a few hundred thousand distinct CDR3 sequences; 25% were seen once. This clonotype was detected ten times or more. The chain joins TRBV29-1 to TRBJ2-3; D is ambiguous. Source: PBMCs, taken before TCRalphabeta/CD19-depleted stem cell transplant. This clonotype was obtained from a girl aged 2-10 years with Fanconi anemia, due to receive a stem cell transplant. The CDR3 spells CSVVSGTQYF. As DNA, the CDR3 is TGCAGCGTTGTATCGGGTACGCAGTATTTT.